A single sample gave rise to the 23 T cell receptor beta chains below, sequenced in a study of blood T cell repertoires in COVID-19. The data were produced by immunoSEQ multiplex PCR, yet TCRdb's version contains in-frame clones alone and is incomplete. The data hold around 60,000 clones, with 75% to 90% observed a single time. Specimen: peripheral blood. Receptors originate from a woman aged 55-69 years with COVID-19, enrolled during active disease.

The chain recombines TRBV6-2 or TRBV6-3 with TRBJ2-3; 9 bases match TRBD2. Germline CDR1 and CDR2: MNHEY and SVGEGT. J lost 4 bases, V lost 5 bases, and 13 bases had no gene match. CDR3 size: 17 residues. The CDR3 region has the DNA TGTGCCAGCAGTACCGTTTTAATAGCGGGAGTATCAGATACGCAGTATTTT. This encodes CASSTVLIAGVSDTQYF.

The chain combines TRBV29-1 with TRBJ2-3, with 10 bases identical to TRBD2. The CDR3 sequence is 20 residues long. Germline V gene lookup returns CDR1 SQVTM and CDR2 ANQGSEA. V gave up 3 bases and J gave up 8 bases; unmatched junction bases: 26. CDR3 sequence (DNA): TGCAGCGTTGAGGGCTCGATTCCTCGACTAGCGGGTAAACAAACCCGTACGCAGTATTTT. It specifies CSVEGSIPRLAGKQTRTQYF.

V gene TRBV28 combines with J gene TRBJ2-1; 9 bases match TRBD2. The V gene end was trimmed by 3 bases and the J gene end by 12 bases; junction bases not matched to a gene: 6. This CDR3 has 13 residues. Germline V gene sequence: CDR1 MDHEN, CDR2 SYDVKM. The CDR3 coding sequence is TGTGCCAGCAGTTTGACTAGCGGTTCTTGGCAGTTCTTC. It specifies CASSLTSGSWQFF.

The rearrangement uses TRBV5-1 and TRBJ2-7, with TRBD1 identical over 10 bases. J lost 5 bases, V lost 4 bases, and 12 bases had no gene match. The CDR3 runs 16 residues. CDR1 is SGHRS, CDR2 YFSETQ, per germline. This CDR3 is CASSRSLGTGEDEQYF. The CDR3 DNA follows: TGCGCCAGCAGCCGTTCGTTGGGGACAGGGGAGGACGAGCAGTACTTC.

The chain has TRBV15 and TRBJ1-2; maybe TRBD1 (6 bases). V dropped 0 bases and J dropped 3 bases, with 14 bases sitting between them. CDR3 length: 16 amino acids. In germline, CDR1 is LNHNV, CDR2 YYDKDF (reference sequence). In DNA form, the CDR3 reads TGTGCCACCAGCAGAGATGTCCCGACAGGCGACTATGGCTACACCTTC. Residues: CATSRDVPTGDYGYTF.

V gene TRBV11-3 combines with J gene TRBJ1-1; 9 bases line up with TRBD1. The germline CDR1 and CDR2 sequences are SGHNT and YENEEA. The CDR3 is 14 residues long. The J segment lost 1 base and the V segment lost 5 bases, leaving 2 bases of the junction unmatched. CDR3 sequence: CASSQGQGNTEAFF. The CDR3 region has the DNA TGTGCCAGCAGCCAGGGACAGGGGAACACTGAAGCTTTCTTT.

The chain combines TRBV3-1 (or the pseudogene TRBV3-2) with TRBJ1-2; TRBD1 is a possible D gene (5 bases). The CDR3 length is 14 residues. Germline CDR1 LGHDT, CDR2 YNNKEL (reference sequence). Trimming left V 1 base short and J 0 bases short, with 6 bases between. CDR3 protein: CASSQGQTNYGYTF. Here the CDR3 DNA reads TGTGCCAGCAGCCAAGGACAGACTAACTATGGCTACACCTTC.

The chain carries TRBV9 and TRBJ2-7; TRBD1 matches 7 bases. Trimming took 4 bases from V and 2 from J; bases not matched to a gene: 12. Germline-derived CDR1 and CDR2 are SGDLS and YYNGEE. The CDR3 length is 16 residues. The CDR3 nucleotides read TGTGCCAGCAGCTCGAACCGGGACAGCCTAGCCTACGAGCAGTACTTC. Translated: CASSSNRDSLAYEQYF.

The V and J genes are TRBV28 and TRBJ1-6; D call uncertain. Trimming removed 6 bases from V and 9 bases from J, with 9 bases in between. Germline V gene sequence: CDR1 MDHEN, CDR2 SYDVKM. There are 12 residues in the CDR3. CDR3 residues: CASSLIVSPLHF. CDR3 sequence (DNA): TGTGCCAGCAGCCTTATAGTTTCACCCCTCCACTTT.

The rearrangement joins TRBV28 to TRBJ1-6; TRBD1 aligns across 11 bases. The germline V gene has CDR1 MDHEN and CDR2 SYDVKM. V lost 2 bases and J lost 12; bases outside the gene matches: 6. CDR3 size: 15 residues. This chain's CDR3 is CASSLRTGGLLPLHF. The CDR3 DNA reads TGTGCCAGCAGTTTACGGACAGGGGGCCTTTTACCCCTCCACTTT.

The chain couples TRBV24-1 to TRBJ1-2; 12 bases align to TRBD1. CDR1 and CDR2 (germline): KGHDR, SFDVKD. V dropped 3 bases and J dropped 4; count of bases not matched to a gene: 5. There are 16 residues in the CDR3. CDR3 in DNA: TGTGCCACCAGTGATGGGGACAGGGGGCTGAGCTATGGCTACACCTTC. It encodes CATSDGDRGLSYGYTF.

This chain uses TRBV11-3 with TRBJ2-1; D perhaps matches TRBD1 (5 bases). CDR1 and CDR2 (germline): SGHNT, YENEEA. CDR3 length equals 15 residues. V lost 1 base and J lost 5, with 12 bases in between. The CDR3 protein is CASSLGQGVDNEQFF. CDR3 sequence (DNA): TGTGCCAGCAGCTTAGGGCAGGGCGTCGACAATGAGCAGTTCTTC.

The chain has TRBV7-9 and TRBJ2-7; D perhaps matches TRBD1 (6 bases). The CDR3 has 14 residues. Trimming pared 3 bases from V and 3 bases from J, leaving 12 bases between. Germline V gene data show CDR1 as SEHNR and CDR2 as FQNEAQ (reference sequence). The CDR3 loop reads CASSFRAGVYEQYF. The CDR3 region has the DNA TGTGCCAGCAGCTTCCGGGCAGGGGTCTACGAGCAGTACTTC.

The V call is TRBV15, the J call TRBJ1-1; the D is unclear. CDR1 and CDR2 (germline): LNHNV, YYDKDF (reference sequence). The germline V and J ends were trimmed by 0 bases and 8 bases, with 4 bases remaining between them. The CDR3 spans 11 residues. The CDR3 coding sequence is TGTGCCACCAGCAGAGACAGGGAAGCTTTCTTT. Amino acid sequence: CATSRDREAFF. The full variable domain, its missing parts supplied by reference TRBV15 and TRBJ1-1, is DAMVIQNPRYQVTQFGKPVTLSCSQTLNHNVMYWYQQKSSQAPKLLFHYYDKDFNNEADTPDNFQSRRPNTSFCFLDIRSPGLGDTAMYLCATSRDREAFFGQGTRLTVV.

This rearrangement joins TRBV4-3 to TRBJ1-4; D possibly corresponds to TRBD1 (5 bases). The CDR3 spans 18 residues. The V gene's germline CDR1 is LGHNA and CDR2 YSLEER. The germline V and J ends were trimmed by 0 bases and 2 bases, with 16 bases remaining between them. CDR3 sequence reads: CASSQESPWGGTNEKLFF. As DNA, the CDR3 is TGCGCCAGCAGCCAAGAATCCCCTTGGGGGGGTACTAATGAAAAACTGTTTTTT.

A single count supports this clone. The chain is built from TRBV6-2 or TRBV6-3 and TRBJ2-4; 7 nucleotides align to TRBD1. The CDR3 totals 16 residues. V shed 6 bases and J 3 bases; nucleotides not matched to a gene: 11. In germline, CDR1 is MNHEY, CDR2 SVGEGT. The CDR3 sequence is CASSRPGTVNKNIQYF. The CDR3 DNA is TGTGCCAGCAGCCGTCCCGGGACAGTGAACAAAAACATTCAGTACTTC.

This clone has only one observation. The chain couples TRBV19 to TRBJ1-2; D is ambiguous. Trimming removed 4 bases from V and 3 bases from J, with 12 bases in between. The germline V gene has CDR1 LNHDA and CDR2 SQIVND (reference sequence). The CDR3 totals 14 residues. CDR3 in DNA: TGTGCCAGTAGTACCGGGGTCACGGACTATGGCTACACCTTC. The encoded protein is CASSTGVTDYGYTF.

This chain connects TRBV30 to TRBJ2-4; 9 bases are a match to TRBD2. The CDR3 contains 17 residues. Germline CDR1 GTSNPN, CDR2 SVGIG (reference sequence). Trimming took 2 bases from V and 0 from J; bases not matched to a gene: 8. CDR3 DNA sequence: TGTGCCTGGAGTCGATCTAGCGGGGTACTAGCCAAAAACATTCAGTACTTC. This encodes CAWSRSSGVLAKNIQYF.

This clone was detected once. The V and J genes are TRBV5-1 and TRBJ1-5, with TRBD1 matching 7 bases. The CDR3 has 14 residues. CDR1 and CDR2 (germline): SGHRS, YFSETQ. Unmatched junction bases numbered 5, after V lost 4 bases and J lost 4 bases. The CDR3 region has the DNA TGCGCCAGCAGCCCGGACAGGAAAAATCAGCCCCAGCATTTT. Translation: CASSPDRKNQPQHF.

The chain employs TRBV6-1 and TRBJ2-7; a weak D match, TRBD2 (5 bases). The CDR3 contains 16 residues. Trimming removed 4 bases from V and 3 bases from J, with 19 bases in between. Germline V CDR1 and CDR2: MNHNS, SASEGT. CDR3 nucleotides: TGTGCCAGCAGTGTGGCTAGCCATTTAAGGGACTACGAGCAGTACTTC. Its protein product is CASSVASHLRDYEQYF.

This chain uses TRBV10-3 with TRBJ2-2; TRBD2 matches 9 bases. V lost 11 bases, J lost 3 bases, and 13 bases stayed unmatched. The CDR3 covers 16 residues. Germline assignment: CDR1 ENHRY and CDR2 SYGVKD. DNA for the CDR3: TGTGCCGCCTTAGGGGGCGGGAGGGCCGACACCGGGGAGCTGTTTTTT. Its protein is CAALGGGRADTGELFF.

This chain joins TRBV7-8 and TRBJ1-5; D not certain. CDR3 length: 15 residues. Between the trimmed V and J ends, which lost 5 bases and 3 bases, there was a span of 14 bases. Germline CDR1 and CDR2: SGHVS and FQNEAQ. The CDR3 is CASSPLGGPNQPQHF. The CDR3 bases are TGTGCCAGCAGCCCTTTGGGAGGGCCCAATCAGCCCCAGCATTTT.

This chain joins TRBV28 and TRBJ1-5; TRBD1 aligns across 10 bases. Trimming removed 6 bases from V and 4 bases from J; junction bases left unmatched: 6. Germline V gene lookup returns CDR1 MDHEN and CDR2 SYDVKM. This CDR3 contains 15 residues. CDR3 nucleotides: TGTGCCAGCAGACTGACAGGGGGCGGTAATCAGCCCCAGCATTTT. Translation gives CASRLTGGGNQPQHF.